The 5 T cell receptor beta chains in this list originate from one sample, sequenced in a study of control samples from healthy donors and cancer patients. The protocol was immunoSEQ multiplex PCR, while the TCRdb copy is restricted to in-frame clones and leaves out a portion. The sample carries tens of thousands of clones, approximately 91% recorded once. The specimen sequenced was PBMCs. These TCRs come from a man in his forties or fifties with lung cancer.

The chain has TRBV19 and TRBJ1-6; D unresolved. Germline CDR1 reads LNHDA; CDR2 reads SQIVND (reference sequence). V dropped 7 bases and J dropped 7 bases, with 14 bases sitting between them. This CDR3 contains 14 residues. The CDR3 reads CASNPGLGNSPLHF. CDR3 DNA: TGTGCCAGTAACCCCGGACTGGGAAATTCACCCCTCCACTTT.

The chain's CDR3 is CASTSTGGPEETQYF. CDR3 bases: TGCGCCAGCACTTCCACGGGGGGGCCGGAGGAGACCCAGTACTTC. The chain recombines TRBV5-1 with TRBJ2-5; TRBD2 aligns across 8 bases. With V trimmed by 6 bases and J by 5 bases, 12 bases remained unmatched. Germline CDR1 and CDR2: SGHRS and YFSETQ. The CDR3 is made up of 15 amino acids.

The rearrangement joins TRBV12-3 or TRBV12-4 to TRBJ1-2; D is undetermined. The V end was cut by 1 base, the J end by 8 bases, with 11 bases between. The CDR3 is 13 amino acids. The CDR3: CASSLGVSRGYTF. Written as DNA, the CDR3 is TGTGCCAGCAGTTTAGGGGTCTCCAGGGGCTACACCTTC.

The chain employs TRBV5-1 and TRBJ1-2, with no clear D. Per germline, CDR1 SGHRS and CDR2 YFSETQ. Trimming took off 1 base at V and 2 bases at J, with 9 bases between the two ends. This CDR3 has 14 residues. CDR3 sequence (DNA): TGCGCCAGCAGCTTGTCAGACGGAAACTATGGCTACACCTTC. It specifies CASSLSDGNYGYTF.

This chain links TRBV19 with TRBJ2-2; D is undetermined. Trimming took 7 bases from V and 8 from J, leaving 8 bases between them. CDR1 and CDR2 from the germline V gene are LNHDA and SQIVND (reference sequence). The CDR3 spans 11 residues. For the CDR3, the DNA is TGTGCCAGTACCAAAAGGGGGGAGCTGTTTTTT. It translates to CASTKRGELFF.